Shown below are 31 T cell receptor beta chains from a single sample sequenced in a study of blood T cells in healthy people across ages. The authors ran a second PCR of 7 to 11 cycles using a sample-barcoded 5' primer and a J-beta primer mix. TCRdb ran MiXCR on the 5' RACE reads and lists one entry per CDR3 protein. This sample has under 1,000,000 distinct CDR3 sequences, with roughly 40% found just once. The sample comprised blood. The receptors derive from a young man in good health.

Of note for this clonotype: At one end the junction does not follow the germline gene, possibly because of a read error. This rearrangement joins TRBV5-1 to TRBJ2-5; D is perhaps TRBD1 (6 bases). Germline lookup yields CDR1 SGHRS and CDR2 YFSETQ. This CDR3 contains 15 residues. The CDR3, as DNA: TGCGCCAGCACCCGTGAAGTTGGGGGCCAAGAGACCCGGTACTTC. Translating it yields CASTREVGGQETRYF.

The J gene is TRBJ1-2, the V gene TRBV29-1; TRBD1 aligns across 10 bases. With V trimmed by 2 bases and J by 5 bases, 2 bases remained unmatched. This CDR3 has 13 residues. CDR1 is SQVTM, CDR2 ANQGSEA, per germline. The CDR3, as DNA: TGCAGCGTTGAAAGGGGACAGGGGTATGGCTACACCTTC. It encodes CSVERGQGYGYTF.

The CDR3, as DNA: TGTGCCAGCAGTTCCCCTCTTAGCTCCTACAATGAGCAGTTCTTC. Amino acids: CASSSPLSSYNEQFF. J is TRBJ2-1 and V is TRBV27; no firm D call. Trimming cost V 4 bases and J 0 bases, with 10 bases left between them. CDR1 MNHEY and CDR2 SMNVEV come from the germline V gene (reference sequence). The CDR3 covers 15 residues.

This clonotype was recorded at least ten times. The gene calls are TRBV12-3 or TRBV12-4 and TRBJ2-4, with TRBD2 as a possible D gene (5 bases). Trimming took 1 base from V and 0 from J, leaving 7 bases between them. CDR3 length: 15 residues. The chain's CDR3 is CASSLEGVAKNIQYF. For the CDR3, the DNA is TGTGCCAGCAGTTTAGAGGGAGTAGCCAAAAACATTCAGTACTTC.

The chain couples TRBV5-6 to TRBJ1-4; maybe TRBD1 (6 bases). Germline values: CDR1 SGHDT, CDR2 YYEEEE. CDR3 length: 15 amino acids. The V end was cut by 1 base, the J end by 5 bases, with 12 bases between. Here the CDR3 reads CASSLSGRGNEKLFF. The CDR3 DNA is TGTGCCAGCAGCTTGTCTGGTAGGGGGAATGAAAAACTGTTTTTT.

The V call is TRBV6-5, the J call TRBJ2-1; D is unresolved. The end of the DNA is better explained by TRBJ2-7, so the J call may be wrong. Germline-derived CDR1 and CDR2 are MNHEY and SVGAGI. The CDR3 is made up of 14 amino acids. Here the CDR3 reads CASSYGGAYNEQYF. CDR3 nucleotide sequence: TGTGCCAGCAGTTACGGTGGAGCGTACAATGAGCAGTACTTC.

The chain has TRBV5-1 and TRBJ2-7, with unresolved D. The assigned J gene may be wrong: the sequence end matches TRBJ2-5 better. This CDR3 comprises 14 residues. Germline loops: CDR1 SGHRS, CDR2 YFSETQ. This CDR3 is CASSLDPGYETQYF. The CDR3 bases are TGCGCCAGCAGCTTGGATCCAGGCTATGAGACCCAGTACTTC.

This clonotype was picked up a small number of times. The rearrangement uses TRBV2 and TRBJ2-1, with D unclear. The CDR3 contains 14 residues. The germline V gene has CDR1 SNHLY and CDR2 FYNNEI. V shed 7 bases and J shed 2 bases, with 12 bases lying between them. The CDR3 sequence is CASTRTGTYNEQFF. DNA of the CDR3: TGTGCCAGCACCCGAACGGGTACCTACAATGAGCAGTTCTTC.

Comments on this clonotype: Mismatch with germline at one junction end may stem from a read error. V usage is TRBV10-3 and J usage is TRBJ2-2; tentatively, D is TRBD1 (6 bases). The CDR3 is 15 residues long. CDR1 ENHRY and CDR2 SYGVKD come from the germline V gene. The CDR3: CASITGPSNTGELSF. DNA for the CDR3: TGTGCCAGCATCACAGGGCCCTCGAACACCGGGGAGCTGTCTTTT.

The chain recombines TRBV12-3 or TRBV12-4 with TRBJ2-7; no firm D call. This CDR3 spans 17 amino acids. Trimming took 1 base from V and 3 from J, leaving 19 bases between them. CDR3 sequence: CASSLESRGEGSYEQYF. The CDR3 DNA reads as TGTGCCAGCAGTTTAGAATCTCGTGGGGAAGGAAGCTACGAGCAGTACTTC.

This clonotype was observed a handful of times. The genes are TRBV29-1 and TRBJ2-3; a possible D gene is TRBD2 (6 bases). The CDR3 loop spans 13 amino acids. The germline CDR1 and CDR2 sequences are SQVTM and ANQGSEA. V was trimmed by 8 bases and J by 2 bases, leaving 14 bases between them. CDR3 protein: CSLARGNTDTQYF. DNA for the CDR3: TGCAGCCTCGCCCGGGGGAACACAGATACGCAGTATTTT.

This clonotype was counted ten times or more. V and J are TRBV4-1 and TRBJ2-1, with TRBD2 matching over 13 bases. Germline V gene data show CDR1 as MGHRA and CDR2 as YSYEKL. After removal of 2 bases from V and 5 bases from J, the junction contained 6 bases not matched to a gene. The CDR3 spans 17 residues. CDR3 sequence: CASSQTRGLAGNNEQFF. CDR3 nucleotide sequence: TGCGCCAGCAGCCAAACTAGGGGACTAGCGGGGAACAATGAGCAGTTCTTC.

The V gene is TRBV20-1, the J gene TRBJ1-1; D is uncertain. Trimming cost V 4 bases and J 7 bases, with 16 bases left between them. CDR1 and CDR2 (germline): DFQATT, SNEGSKA (reference sequence). There are 13 residues in the CDR3. CDR3 sequence: CSATVPFGIEAFF. The CDR3 region has the DNA TGCAGTGCTACGGTGCCGTTCGGAATTGAAGCTTTCTTT.

This chain links TRBV28 with TRBJ2-1; 11 bases line up with TRBD1. CDR1 is MDHEN and CDR2 is SYDVKM in the germline V gene. There are 17 residues in the CDR3. The V segment lost 2 bases and the J segment 4 bases; nucleotides outside the gene matches: 7. The CDR3 protein is CASSLPRGQGEYNEQFF. The CDR3, as DNA: TGTGCCAGCAGTTTACCCCGGGGACAGGGGGAATACAATGAGCAGTTCTTC.

The chain recombines TRBV12-3 or TRBV12-4 with TRBJ2-7; possibly TRBD1 or TRBD2 for D (5 bases each). The CDR3 spans 16 residues. The V gene lost 6 bases and the J gene lost 4 bases, with 22 bases spanning the gap. The CDR3 DNA sequence: TGTGCCAGCAGCCCCTCCTTCTCCCGGGACCTGTACGAGCAGTACTTC. Translating gives CASSPSFSRDLYEQYF.

The chain has TRBV6-1 and TRBJ1-1, with D unclear. The CDR3 totals 13 residues. In germline, CDR1 is MNHNS, CDR2 SASEGT. The ends were cut back, 2 bases at V and 5 bases at J, with 9 bases in the middle. CDR3 DNA sequence: TGTGCCAGCAGTGAATACGAGATAACTGAAGCTTTCTTT. Residues: CASSEYEITEAFF.

This clonotype has a handful of counts. The genes are TRBV5-1 and TRBJ1-1; D remains unclear. The CDR3 has 14 amino acids. Looked up from germline, CDR1 is SGHRS and CDR2 is YFSETQ. The V end lost 0 bases, the J end lost 0 bases, and 6 bases lay between the germline ends. The CDR3: CASSLGLVNTEAFF. The CDR3 region has the DNA TGCGCCAGCAGCTTGGGACTGGTGAACACTGAAGCTTTCTTT.

The V and J genes are TRBV20-1 and TRBJ2-3; TRBD1 is a possible D gene (7 bases). Germline V gives CDR1 DFQATT, CDR2 SNEGSKA (reference sequence). This CDR3 has 15 residues. Deletions cut 2 bases from V and 0 bases from J, with 12 bases between. The CDR3: CSARLTGTSTDTQYF. In nucleotides, the CDR3 is TGCAGTGCTAGATTGACAGGGACTAGCACAGATACGCAGTATTTT.

This clonotype was recorded at least ten times. The rearrangement uses TRBV5-1 and TRBJ2-5; TRBD2 is a possible D gene (5 bases). Germline V gives CDR1 SGHRS, CDR2 YFSETQ. Trimming shortened V by 0 bases and J by 5 bases, and 23 bases separated the two germline ends. This CDR3 is built from 18 residues. The CDR3 protein is CASSLGTFIFSDTETQYF. Here the CDR3 DNA reads TGCGCCAGCAGCTTGGGGACTTTTATTTTTAGTGATACGGAGACCCAGTACTTC.

This clonotype was picked up a small number of times. This chain uses TRBV20-1 with TRBJ2-3; 8 positions agree with TRBD1. This CDR3 has 15 residues. Germline-derived CDR1 and CDR2 are DFQATT and SNEGSKA (reference sequence). The V segment lost 5 bases and the J segment 5 bases; nucleotides outside the gene matches: 12. In nucleotides, the CDR3 is TGCAGTGCTGGCGACAGGGGAGTAGACAGAGATACGCAGTATTTT. Translated: CSAGDRGVDRDTQYF.

This clonotype was counted only a few times. V gene TRBV6-1 combines with J gene TRBJ1-5; D ambiguous. CDR1 and CDR2 (germline): MNHNS, SASEGT. The CDR3 length is 11 residues. V lost 3 bases, J lost 9 bases, and 6 bases lay in between. CDR3 DNA: TGTGCCAGCAGTGACCTCCTGCCCCAGCATTTT. Protein sequence: CASSDLLPQHF.

This clonotype was counted only a few times. The rearrangement joins TRBV9 to TRBJ2-5, with 11 bases that match TRBD1. Germline values: CDR1 SGDLS, CDR2 YYNGEE. This CDR3 is 15 amino acids long. V dropped 1 base and J dropped 5; count of bases not matched to a gene: 4. The CDR3 protein is CASSVRTGGIETQYF. CDR3 coding DNA: TGTGCCAGCAGCGTACGGACAGGGGGCATCGAGACCCAGTACTTC.

This clonotype was seen many times. The chain has TRBV12-3 or TRBV12-4 and TRBJ2-1; tentatively, D is TRBD1 (7 bases). Deletions cut 5 bases from V and 3 bases from J, with 11 bases between. The length of the CDR3 is 14 residues. The CDR3 reads CASSGGTVYNEQFF. Written as DNA, the CDR3 is TGTGCCAGCAGTGGCGGGACAGTCTACAATGAGCAGTTCTTC.

This clonotype was detected a few times. V gene TRBV5-1 combines with J gene TRBJ2-4, with TRBD1 matching over 11 bases. Trimming at V came to 0 bases and at J to 7 bases, leaving 6 bases not matched to a gene. Germline V gives CDR1 SGHRS, CDR2 YFSETQ. The CDR3 length is 16 residues. As DNA, the CDR3 is TGCGCCAGCAGCTTGGGGACAGGGGGCGCCGGGAACATTCAGTACTTC. It codes for CASSLGTGGAGNIQYF.

The chain uses TRBV6-1 and TRBJ1-4; 7 nucleotides align to TRBD1. The CDR3 runs to 18 residues. Germline lookup yields CDR1 MNHNS and CDR2 SASEGT. Trimming removed 1 base from V and 8 bases from J; junction bases left unmatched: 16. The DNA of the CDR3 is TGTGCCAGCAGTGAAGGGGGGTACCTCGACAGGGTGAGAGAAAAACTGTTTTTT. Its translation is CASSEGGYLDRVREKLFF.

The chain combines TRBV28 with TRBJ2-7, with D perhaps matching TRBD2 (5 bases). V lost 4 bases, J lost 2 bases, and 12 bases lay in between. The germline V gene has CDR1 MDHEN and CDR2 SYDVKM. The CDR3 is 14 residues long. The CDR3 spells CASSSRRGPYEQYF. The CDR3 DNA is TGTGCCAGCAGTTCCCGGAGAGGGCCCTACGAGCAGTACTTC. The whole variable domain, remainder taken from reference TRBV28 and TRBJ2-7, is DVKVTQSSRYLVKRTGEKVFLECVQDMDHENMFWYRQDPGLGLRLIYFSYDVKMKEKGDIPEGYSVSREKKERFSLILESASTNQTSMYLCASSSRRGPYEQYFGPGTRLTVT.

The CDR3 DNA is TGTGCCACCAGCAGAGATATGGATAGATTGGGTTCACCCCTCCACTTT. Encoded protein: CATSRDMDRLGSPLHF. This chain joins TRBV15 and TRBJ1-6, with D uncertain. Trimming took off 0 bases at V and 9 bases at J, with 15 bases between the two ends. Germline-derived CDR1 and CDR2 are LNHNV and YYDKDF (reference sequence). This CDR3 is built from 16 residues.

This clonotype was seen only a few times. The genes are TRBV9 and TRBJ2-3, with TRBD2 matching over 8 bases. V lost 0 bases, J lost 4 bases, and 4 bases stayed unmatched. The CDR3 has 15 residues. CDR1 is SGDLS and CDR2 is YYNGEE in the germline V gene. The CDR3 DNA sequence: TGTGCCAGCAGCGTAGGAAGCGGGGGCGCAGATACGCAGTATTTT. The encoded protein is CASSVGSGGADTQYF.

Concerning this clonotype itself: A read error may account for a junction end that differs from germline. The chain carries TRBV9 and TRBJ2-2; 7 nucleotides align to TRBD2. The CDR3 totals 16 residues. Germline CDR1 is SGDLS and CDR2 is YYNGEE. This CDR3 is CTSSAPRGRDTGELFF. In DNA form, the CDR3 reads TGTACCAGCAGCGCCCCCAGAGGGAGGGACACCGGGGAGCTGTTTTTT.

The chain employs TRBV4-2 and TRBJ1-2; D is uncertain. Germline V CDR1 and CDR2: LGHNA, YNFKEQ. V gave up 1 base and J gave up 7 bases, with 7 bases separating them. The CDR3 runs 12 residues. The chain's CDR3 is CASSQAAGGYTF. CDR3 coding DNA: TGTGCCAGCAGCCAAGCTGCGGGTGGCTACACCTTC.

The rearrangement links TRBV4-1 to TRBJ2-1; TRBD2 is a possible D gene (5 bases). Germline CDR1 reads MGHRA; CDR2 reads YSYEKL. Deletions cut 0 bases from V and 0 bases from J, with 12 bases between. The CDR3 loop spans 17 amino acids. DNA of the CDR3: TGCGCCAGCAGCCAAGAATGGGTTGGGAGCTCCTACAATGAGCAGTTCTTC. Amino acid sequence: CASSQEWVGSSYNEQFF.